One sample yielded the 14 T cell receptor beta chains listed below, sequenced in a study of shared clonotypes between healthy human individuals. Clones were read by immunoSEQ multiplex PCR, and TCRdb kept only the in-frame ones, dropping some. The table shows about 2.4 million clones, with more than 80% occurring only once. The sequenced sample consisted of naive CD4+ T cells sorted from blood. Subset indicated: CD45RA+ positively selected. The origin of the receptors is a man aged 18 to 29 in good health.

V and J are TRBV27 and TRBJ1-2, with unresolved D. Between the trimmed V and J ends, which lost 2 bases and 0 bases, there was a span of 1 base. Germline CDR1 is MNHEY and CDR2 is SMNVEV (reference sequence). The CDR3 consists of 12 residues. The CDR3 here is CASSLANYGYTF. DNA of the CDR3: TGTGCCAGCAGTTTAGCTAACTATGGCTACACCTTC.

The V and J genes are TRBV30 and TRBJ1-4; D unclear. CDR1 is GTSNPN, CDR2 SVGIG, per germline (reference sequence). Between the trimmed V and J ends, which lost 5 bases and 5 bases, there was a span of 9 bases. The CDR3 extends over 12 amino acids. CDR3 nucleotide sequence: TGTGCCTGGGGTTTGAAAAATGAAAAACTGTTTTTT. This gives the protein CAWGLKNEKLFF.

The chain combines TRBV5-1 with TRBJ1-2; D unresolved. Germline CDR1 reads SGHRS; CDR2 reads YFSETQ. This CDR3 contains 12 residues. Trimming removed 7 bases at V and 6 bases at J, with 13 bases between. The CDR3 protein is CASAAEGNGYTF. As DNA, the CDR3 is TGCGCCAGCGCCGCCGAGGGAAATGGCTACACCTTC.

This chain uses TRBV4-1 with TRBJ2-7; 9 bases align to TRBD2. CDR1 is MGHRA and CDR2 is YSYEKL in the germline V gene. V shed 0 bases and J 13 bases; nucleotides not matched to a gene: 10. The CDR3 length is 14 residues. CDR3 DNA sequence: TGCGCCAGCAGCCAAGATATGACTAGCGGACCGATATACTTC. It encodes CASSQDMTSGPIYF.

The chain is built from TRBV6-5 and TRBJ1-2; perhaps TRBD1 as D (5 bases). Trimming stripped 2 bases from V and 4 bases from J, with 17 bases between. CDR1 is MNHEY, CDR2 SVGAGI, per germline. The CDR3 covers 16 residues. The CDR3 region has the DNA TGTGCCAGCAGTTACGGGACGGCGGCGGACCTCTATGGCTACACCTTC. Protein product: CASSYGTAADLYGYTF.

This clone was observed once. The CDR3 is CASSLDMWNTGELFF. The CDR3 nucleotides read TGTGCCAGCAGCCTTGACATGTGGAACACCGGGGAGCTGTTTTTT. The rearrangement links TRBV6-5 to TRBJ2-2; D unclear. Between the trimmed V and J ends, which lost 6 bases and 1 base, there was a span of 12 bases. The CDR3 loop spans 15 amino acids. Germline V gives CDR1 MNHEY, CDR2 SVGAGI.

The chain couples TRBV4-1 to TRBJ1-4; no reliable D call. CDR3 size: 13 residues. Germline V gene data show CDR1 as MGHRA and CDR2 as YSYEKL. V was trimmed by 0 bases and J by 10 bases, leaving 9 bases between them. The CDR3 DNA follows: TGCGCCAGCAGCCAAGAAGTCTCCCTAAAACTGTTTTTT. Protein: CASSQEVSLKLFF.

This chain uses TRBV10-3 with TRBJ1-3; D possibly corresponds to TRBD1 (6 bases). CDR1 is ENHRY and CDR2 is SYGVKD in the germline V gene. The V end lost 10 bases, the J end lost 8 bases, and 15 bases lay between the germline ends. The CDR3 consists of 12 residues. The CDR3 coding sequence is TGTGCCACCAGGCGGGGGGCAGACACCATATATTTT. This codes for CATRRGADTIYF.

This sequence joins TRBV7-2 and TRBJ2-7, with D possibly TRBD2 on 6 matching bases. The germline gives CDR1 SGHTA, CDR2 FQGNSA. The CDR3 runs to 16 residues. Trimming took 1 base from V and 7 from J, leaving 20 bases between them. The CDR3 coding sequence is TGTGCCAGCAGCTTAGTGGCGTTAGCTGCGGCGGGGGAGCAGTACTTC. Amino acid sequence: CASSLVALAAAGEQYF.

The V and J genes are TRBV7-4 and TRBJ2-3; 8 bases fit TRBD2. The CDR3 has 17 amino acids. Per germline, CDR1 SGHVT and CDR2 SQSDAQ. V trimming: 4 bases; J trimming: 1 base; junction bases outside the gene matches: 10. This CDR3 is CASSYDWTSSGTDTQYF. CDR3 in DNA: TGTGCCAGCAGCTACGACTGGACTAGCTCGGGCACAGATACGCAGTATTTT.

The chain recombines TRBV30 with TRBJ2-2; 7 positions agree with TRBD2. Trimming took 6 bases from V and 4 from J; bases not matched to a gene: 11. Germline V gives CDR1 GTSNPN, CDR2 SVGIG (reference sequence). The CDR3 runs to 15 residues. The CDR3 loop reads CACHPGGGATGELFF. The CDR3 bases are TGTGCCTGCCACCCTGGGGGGGGAGCCACCGGGGAGCTGTTTTTT.

This clone turned up a few times. The same CDR3 arises from other DNA sequences in this sample as well. The rearrangement links TRBV19 to TRBJ2-7, with 8 bases aligning to TRBD1. This CDR3 spans 15 amino acids. In germline, CDR1 is LNHDA, CDR2 SQIVND (reference sequence). V lost 3 bases, J lost 4 bases, and 8 bases stayed unmatched. The CDR3 sequence: CASSIGAGGNYEQYF. The DNA of the CDR3 is TGTGCCAGTAGTATCGGAGCAGGGGGCAATTACGAGCAGTACTTC.

This clone is a singleton in its sample. The chain couples TRBV2 to TRBJ1-1; no definite D call. V lost 6 bases to trimming and J lost 9 bases, with 8 bases between them. This CDR3 is 10 amino acids long. Germline lookup yields CDR1 SNHLY and CDR2 FYNNEI. For the CDR3, the DNA is TGTGCCAGCAGCGTCAGCCAAGCTTTCTTT. Translated: CASSVSQAFF.

The chain couples TRBV10-3 to TRBJ1-1; tentative D call: TRBD1 (5 bases). V lost 0 bases and J 10 bases, leaving 15 bases between the germline ends. Germline loops: CDR1 ENHRY, CDR2 SYGVKD. CDR3 length: 14 residues. The DNA of the CDR3 is TGTGCCATCAGTGAGTCATGGGGGATTTCTGGAGCTTTCTTT. It specifies CAISESWGISGAFF.